The 22 T cell receptor beta chains in this list originate from one sample, sequenced in a study of T-cell memory formation after mild COVID-19. TCRdb recomputed calls from the 5' RACE reads with MiXCR, one row per CDR3 protein. The table has 470,000 or so distinct CDR3 sequences, 20% seen once. Sequenced input: PBMCs or a T cell subset sorted from them (not recorded which). All receptors come from an adult woman who had mild COVID-19 (a few samples of this study predate the infection). Cell type and time point are not known.

This clonotype occurred a few times. The CDR3 region is CSARAGHVNTGELFF. In DNA form, the CDR3 reads TGCAGTGCTAGAGCCGGACACGTGAACACCGGGGAGCTGTTTTTT. The genes are TRBV20-1 and TRBJ2-2; a weak D match, TRBD1 (5 bases). V was trimmed by 1 base and J by 1 base, leaving 10 bases between them. The CDR3 runs 15 residues. Germline lookup yields CDR1 DFQATT and CDR2 SNEGSKA (reference sequence).

This clonotype was observed many times. V usage is TRBV4-3 and J usage is TRBJ2-1, with D unresolved. Trimming removed 0 bases at V and 6 bases at J, with 6 bases between. The V gene's germline CDR1 is LGHNA and CDR2 YSLEER. This CDR3 has 13 amino acids. As DNA, the CDR3 is TGCGCCAGCAGCCAAGAAGTTTCCAATGAGCAGTTCTTC. Translated: CASSQEVSNEQFF.

The chain is built from TRBV7-2 and TRBJ2-7; D is uncertain. CDR1 and CDR2 (germline): SGHTA, FQGNSA. The CDR3 is 12 residues long. Trimming removed 3 bases at V and 7 bases at J, with 10 bases between. CDR3 DNA sequence: TGTGCCAGCAGCTTGCTCGGCGTGGAGCAGTACTTC. This codes for CASSLLGVEQYF.

In its sample, this clonotype was seen a few times. The chain is built from TRBV29-1 and TRBJ1-5; 8 nucleotides line up with TRBD1. The CDR3 covers 13 residues. J gave up 6 bases and V 4 bases, and 5 bases lay outside the gene matches. CDR1 SQVTM and CDR2 ANQGSEA come from the germline V gene. CDR3 DNA: TGCAGCGTTGGAACAGGGGGAGGTCAGCCCCAGCATTTT. Translating it yields CSVGTGGGQPQHF. Complete variable domain (other parts from reference TRBV29-1 and TRBJ1-5): SAVISQKPSRDICQRGTSLTIQCQVDSQVTMMFWYRQQPGQSLTLIATANQGSEATYESGFVIDKFPISRPNLTFSTLTVSNMSPEDSSIYLCSVGTGGGQPQHFGDGTRLSIL.

This clonotype showed up just a few times. The chain links TRBV30 to TRBJ2-2, with 10 bases lining up with TRBD2. The CDR3 is 16 residues long. Germline CDR1 GTSNPN, CDR2 SVGIG (reference sequence). The J segment lost 3 bases and the V segment lost 8 bases, leaving 12 bases of the junction unmatched. For the CDR3, the DNA is TGTGCCGGAATAATTAGCGGGGGGACCGACACCGGGGAGCTGTTTTTT. Protein: CAGIISGGTDTGELFF.

V is TRBV6-1 and J is TRBJ1-1; D is ambiguous. CDR1 and CDR2 from the germline V gene are MNHNS and SASEGT. Trimming shortened V by 7 bases and J by 0 bases, and 12 bases separated the two germline ends. The CDR3 is made up of 14 amino acids. This CDR3 reads CASTQGSMNTEAFF. The CDR3 DNA is TGTGCCAGCACCCAAGGGTCCATGAACACTGAAGCTTTCTTT.

The chain uses TRBV12-5 and TRBJ2-1, with unresolved D. Trimming cost V 8 bases and J 4 bases, with 15 bases left between them. CDR3 length: 14 amino acids. In germline, CDR1 is LGHNT, CDR2 FRNRAP. The CDR3 nucleotides are TGTGCTAGTCGAAGGCTAGTCCCTTACAATGAGCAGTTCTTC. Translation: CASRRLVPYNEQFF.

The rearrangement joins TRBV4-1 to TRBJ2-3; D is tentatively TRBD1 or TRBD2 (7 bases each). The CDR3 has 14 residues. V shed 2 bases and J shed 5 bases, with 11 bases lying between them. Germline assignment: CDR1 MGHRA and CDR2 YSYEKL. The DNA of the CDR3 is TGCGCCAGCAGCCAAACAGGGGAGGGAGATACGCAGTATTTT. It encodes CASSQTGEGDTQYF.

There are a few counts of this clonotype. The chain has TRBV7-2 and TRBJ2-2; possible D gene TRBD1, 7 bases. Trimming took 5 bases from V and 6 from J, leaving 13 bases between them. Germline assignment: CDR1 SGHTA and CDR2 FQGNSA. This CDR3 spans 14 amino acids. In nucleotides, the CDR3 is TGTGCCAGCAGCCCGCAGGGGGGTCCCGGGGAGCTGTTTTTT. Its translation is CASSPQGGPGELFF.

In this sample, this clonotype turned up a few times. This chain connects TRBV20-1 to TRBJ2-7; 12 bases fit TRBD2. Germline CDR1 and CDR2: DFQATT and SNEGSKA (reference sequence). V was clipped by 5 bases and J by 2 bases; unmatched bases: 10. This CDR3 spans 16 amino acids. Written as DNA, the CDR3 is TGCAGTGCTCCCCCCCTAGCGGGGGGGTATGCCTACGAGCAGTACTTC. Residues: CSAPPLAGGYAYEQYF.

The CDR3 spells CASSSIIGKSSYNEQFF. The CDR3 bases are TGCGCCAGCAGCTCAATAATAGGGAAGAGCTCCTACAATGAGCAGTTCTTC. The chain is built from TRBV4-1 and TRBJ2-1; D remains ambiguous. CDR1 MGHRA and CDR2 YSYEKL come from the germline V gene. CDR3 length equals 17 residues. The V gene lost 5 bases and the J gene lost 0 bases, with 17 bases spanning the gap.

The rearrangement joins TRBV3-1 to TRBJ2-7, with D perhaps TRBD1 (6 bases). Germline V gives CDR1 LGHDT, CDR2 YNNKEL (reference sequence). This CDR3 is built from 14 residues. The ends were cut back, 8 bases at V and 0 bases at J, with 14 bases in the middle. The CDR3 loop is CASADSFSSYEQYF. CDR3 sequence (DNA): TGTGCCAGCGCGGACAGTTTTAGCTCCTACGAGCAGTACTTC.

This clonotype was counted only a few times. The rearrangement joins TRBV6-5 to TRBJ2-1; 10 bases match TRBD1. The V and J ends lost 2 bases and 7 bases, in that order; junction bases with no gene match: 14. The V gene's germline CDR1 is MNHEY and CDR2 SVGAGI. CDR3 length equals 18 residues. CDR3 DNA sequence: TGTGCCAGCAGTTACCCCCGGGACAGGGGAAGATTATCGAATGAGCAGTTCTTC. Its protein product is CASSYPRDRGRLSNEQFF.

There are a few counts of this clonotype. The rearrangement joins TRBV7-8 to TRBJ2-1, with D unclear. V lost 0 bases and J 3 bases, leaving 9 bases between the germline ends. This CDR3 is 15 amino acids long. The germline V gene encodes CDR1 SGHVS and CDR2 FQNEAQ. CDR3 sequence reads: CASSLAHGSYNEQFF. The CDR3 DNA reads as TGTGCCAGCAGCTTAGCGCACGGCAGCTACAATGAGCAGTTCTTC.

There are a few counts of this clonotype. The chain recombines TRBV12-3 or TRBV12-4 with TRBJ1-5; no firm D call. Trimming pared 6 bases from V and 0 bases from J, leaving 12 bases between. The CDR3 covers 15 residues. The CDR3 DNA reads TGTGCCAGCAGAATGACGGCGTATAGCAATCAGCCCCAGCATTTT. Residues: CASRMTAYSNQPQHF.

The rearrangement links TRBV5-5 to TRBJ2-3; either TRBD1 or TRBD2 may fit D (5 bases each). V lost 4 bases, J lost 4 bases, and 16 bases lay in between. Germline V gives CDR1 SGHKS, CDR2 YYEKEE (reference sequence). This CDR3 is built from 15 residues. In DNA form, the CDR3 reads TGTGCCAGCAGCAGGGACCCAACGGCCGCAGATACGCAGTATTTT. This gives the protein CASSRDPTAADTQYF.

V gene TRBV7-9 combines with J gene TRBJ1-1, with 8 bases matching TRBD1. CDR1 is SEHNR and CDR2 is FQNEAQ in the germline V gene (reference sequence). Unmatched junction bases numbered 6, after V lost 2 bases and J lost 4 bases. CDR3 size: 15 residues. CDR3 region: CASSLTGTGITEAFF. CDR3 nucleotides: TGTGCCAGCAGCTTAACGGGGACAGGAATCACTGAAGCTTTCTTT.

This clonotype was counted between two and nine times. The CDR3 nucleotides read TGCAGCGGTAGTAATTGGGGGGACAATGAGCAGTTCTTC. Amino acids: CSGSNWGDNEQFF. The rearrangement links TRBV29-1 to TRBJ2-1; TRBD2 is a possible D gene (6 bases). The CDR3 length is 13 residues. Germline CDR1 reads SQVTM; CDR2 reads ANQGSEA. V was shortened by 7 bases and J by 5 bases, with 15 bases between the two germline ends.

This clonotype was counted a few times. The J gene is TRBJ2-2, the V gene TRBV4-2; TRBD2 might be the D (6 bases). V gave up 3 bases and J gave up 2 bases, with 16 bases separating them. The CDR3 has 17 amino acids. In germline, CDR1 is LGHNA, CDR2 YNFKEQ. Here the CDR3 reads CASSQTGDWPNTGELFF. DNA of the CDR3: TGTGCCAGCAGCCAGACCGGGGACTGGCCCAACACCGGGGAGCTGTTTTTT.

This clonotype was counted between two and nine times. The rearrangement uses TRBV7-3 and TRBJ2-5; 13 nucleotides match TRBD2. The CDR3 covers 15 residues. Trimming at V came to 5 bases and at J to 4 bases, leaving 4 bases not matched to a gene. Germline CDR1 and CDR2: SGHTA and FQGTGA. The CDR3 sequence: CASSRTSGRGETQYF. Written as DNA, the CDR3 is TGTGCCAGCAGCCGGACTAGCGGGAGAGGAGAGACCCAGTACTTC.

The V call is TRBV7-9, the J call TRBJ1-1, with D maybe TRBD1 (5 bases). Germline V lookup: CDR1 SEHNR, CDR2 FQNEAQ (reference sequence). V lost 5 bases to trimming and J lost 0 bases, with 19 bases between them. The CDR3 is 17 residues long. CDR3 loop: CASSRGQRRGMNTEAFF. In nucleotides, the CDR3 is TGTGCCAGCAGCAGGGGCCAGCGCCGGGGCATGAACACTGAAGCTTTCTTT.

The chain is built from TRBV3-1 and TRBJ2-3; TRBD1 might be the D (5 bases). This CDR3 is built from 16 residues. Germline V gene data show CDR1 as LGHDT and CDR2 as YNNKEL (reference sequence). V was cut by 1 base and J by 5 bases, with 16 bases left in between. The CDR3 DNA follows: TGTGCCAGCAGCCAAGCAGACCGGATCAGGGAAGATACGCAGTATTTT. Protein: CASSQADRIREDTQYF.